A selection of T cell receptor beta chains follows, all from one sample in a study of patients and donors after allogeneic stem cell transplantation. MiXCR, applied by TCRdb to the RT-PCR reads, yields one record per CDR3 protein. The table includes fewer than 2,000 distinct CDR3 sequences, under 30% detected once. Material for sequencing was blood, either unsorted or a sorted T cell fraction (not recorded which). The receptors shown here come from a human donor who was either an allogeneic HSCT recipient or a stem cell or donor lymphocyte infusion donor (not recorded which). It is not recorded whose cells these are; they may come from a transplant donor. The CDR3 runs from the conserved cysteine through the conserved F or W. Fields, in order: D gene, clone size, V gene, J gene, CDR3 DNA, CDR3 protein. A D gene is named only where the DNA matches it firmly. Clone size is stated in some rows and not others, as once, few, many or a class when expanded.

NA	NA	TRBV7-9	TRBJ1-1	TGTGCCAGCGGTATGAGGGTGAACACTGAAGCTTTCTTT	CASGMRVNTEAFF
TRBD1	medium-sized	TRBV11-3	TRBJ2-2	TGTGCCAGCAGCCTAGGACAGGCCGATTCTATCCGGGAGCTGTTTTTT	CASSLGQADSIRELFF
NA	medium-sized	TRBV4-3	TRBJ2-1	TGCGCCAGCAGCCACACGGGACTGCTCAATGAGCAGTTCTTC	CASSHTGLLNEQFF
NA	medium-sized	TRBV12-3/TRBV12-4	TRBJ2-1	TGTGCCAGCAGTTTAAGGGGGAATGAGCAGTTCTTC	CASSLRGNEQFF
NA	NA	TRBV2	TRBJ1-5	TGTGCCAGCAAGGACACGAGCAATCAGCCCCAGCATTTT	CASKDTSNQPQHF
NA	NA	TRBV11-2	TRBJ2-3	TGTGCCAGCAGCTCCCGCACAGATACGGAGTATTTT	CASSSRTDTEYF
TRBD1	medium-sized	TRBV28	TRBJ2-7	TGTGCCAGCAGTCCCCCGGGACAGAGCCAATACGAGCAGTACTTC	CASSPPGQSQYEQYF
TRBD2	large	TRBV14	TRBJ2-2	TGTGCCAGCAGCCAAGTGGGACTAGCGGGGGACGCCGGGGAGCTGTTTTTT	CASSQVGLAGDAGELFF
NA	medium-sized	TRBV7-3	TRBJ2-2	TGTGCCAGCAGTCAGTCAGGGAACACCGGGGAGCTGTTTTTT	CASSQSGNTGELFF
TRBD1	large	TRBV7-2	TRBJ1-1	TGTGCCAGCAGCGCGGGGACAGGGGTACCCTATGGGACTGAAGCTTTCTTT	CASSAGTGVPYGTEAFF
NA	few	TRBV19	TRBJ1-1	TGTGCCAGTAGTATCCCTCCTCTTACGGCTGAAGCTTTCTTT	CASSIPPLTAEAFF
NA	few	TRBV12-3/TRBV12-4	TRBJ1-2	TGTGCCAGCAGTTTCAGCACAGGGACTGGCTATGGCTACACCTTC	CASSFSTGTGYGYTF
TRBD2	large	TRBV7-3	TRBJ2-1	TGTGCCAGCAGCCGCGGGGGGGCCCACAATGAGCAGTTCTTC	CASSRGGAHNEQFF
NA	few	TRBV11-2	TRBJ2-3	TGTGCCAGCAGTTTAGGCCTGGGGACAGATACGCAGTATTTT	CASSLGLGTDTQYF
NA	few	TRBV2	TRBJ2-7	TGTGCCAGCAGTGAGCAGACGGACGAGCAGTACTTC	CASSEQTDEQYF